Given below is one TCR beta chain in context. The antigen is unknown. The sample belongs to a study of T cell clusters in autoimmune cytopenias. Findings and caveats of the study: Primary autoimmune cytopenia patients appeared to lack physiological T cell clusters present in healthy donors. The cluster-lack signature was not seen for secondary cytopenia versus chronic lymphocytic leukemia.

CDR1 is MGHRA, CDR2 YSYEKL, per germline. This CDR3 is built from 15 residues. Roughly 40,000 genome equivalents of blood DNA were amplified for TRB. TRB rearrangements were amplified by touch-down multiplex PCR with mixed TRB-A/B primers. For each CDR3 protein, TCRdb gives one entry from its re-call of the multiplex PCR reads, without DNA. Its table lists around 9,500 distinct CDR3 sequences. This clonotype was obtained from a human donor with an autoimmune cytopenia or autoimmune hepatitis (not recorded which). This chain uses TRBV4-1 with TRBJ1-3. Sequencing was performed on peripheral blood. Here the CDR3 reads CASAISRGAGNTIYF.